The 24 T cell receptor beta chains below come from one sample, sequenced in a study of regulatory dendritic cells for organ transplantation. The table came from immunoSEQ multiplex PCR; TCRdb's copy has only in-frame clones and leaves some out. Found here are fewer than 13,000 clones, roughly 70% of them singletons; the top ten hold 15% to 20%. The sequencing input was memory CD8+ T cells from blood. The subset here: CD45RO+ memory T cells. Source of these receptors: a human donor in good health.

The sample holds a few counts of this clone. The rearrangement links TRBV5-8 to TRBJ2-7; D remains unclear. Germline CDR1 is SGHTS and CDR2 is YDEGEE. The CDR3 extends over 11 amino acids. The V gene lost 4 bases and the J gene lost 4 bases, with 6 bases spanning the gap. The CDR3 reads CASSRGYEQYF. The CDR3 DNA sequence: TGTGCCAGCAGCAGAGGATACGAGCAGTACTTC.

This clone was seen a few times. The chain has TRBV7-8 and TRBJ1-1; unclear D gene. V shed 3 bases and J shed 4 bases, with 15 bases lying between them. Germline V gene data show CDR1 as SGHVS and CDR2 as FQNEAQ. This CDR3 contains 15 residues. The CDR3 coding sequence is TGTGCCAGCAGCTTCATGGACGCCCCCCCCACTGAAGCTTTCTTT. Translated: CASSFMDAPPTEAFF.

This clone came up once. The chain is built from TRBV4-1 and TRBJ2-7; 7 nucleotides agree with TRBD1. The CDR3 contains 15 residues. Germline CDR1 reads MGHRA; CDR2 reads YSYEKL. J lost 2 bases, V lost 3 bases, and 7 bases had no gene match. Here the CDR3 reads CASSHRDSGTYEQYF. The CDR3 DNA is TGCGCCAGCAGCCACCGGGACAGCGGAACCTACGAGCAGTACTTC.

The chain joins TRBV19 to TRBJ2-3, with 13 bases matching TRBD2. J was trimmed by 4 bases and V by 6 bases; bases with no gene match: 7. Germline values: CDR1 LNHDA, CDR2 SQIVND (reference sequence). The CDR3 sequence is 16 residues long. This chain's CDR3 is CASSETGTSGADTQYF. The CDR3 bases are TGTGCCAGTAGCGAAACCGGGACTAGCGGGGCAGATACGCAGTATTTT.

This chain connects TRBV28 to TRBJ2-5, with 10 bases identical to TRBD2. This CDR3 has 17 amino acids. CDR1 and CDR2 from the germline V gene are MDHEN and SYDVKM. V lost 5 bases, J lost 9 bases, and 18 bases stayed unmatched. Here the CDR3 reads CASSTRLAGRTVRAQYF. The CDR3 nucleotides are TGTGCCAGCAGTACCCGACTAGCGGGCCGGACTGTTAGGGCCCAGTACTTC.

The chain uses TRBV5-6 and TRBJ2-5; perhaps TRBD2 as D (7 bases). Germline V gene lookup returns CDR1 SGHDT and CDR2 YYEEEE. V lost 4 bases, J lost 5 bases, and 24 bases lay in between. This CDR3 contains 17 residues. The CDR3 here is CASSRADRGGGGETQYF. DNA of the CDR3: TGTGCCAGCAGCCGCGCGGACCGCGGGGGCGGGGGCGAGACCCAGTACTTC.

The chain carries TRBV9 and TRBJ2-7; TRBD2 matches at 12 bases. The CDR3 has 15 amino acids. The germline gives CDR1 SGDLS, CDR2 YYNGEE. With V trimmed by 3 bases and J by 2 bases, 3 bases remained unmatched. The CDR3 bases are TGTGCCAGCAGCGAAGCTAGCGGGGGGGCCTACGAGCAGTACTTC. It specifies CASSEASGGAYEQYF. Complete variable domain (other parts from reference TRBV9 and TRBJ2-7): DSGVTQTPKHLITATGQRVTLRCSPRSGDLSVYWYQQSLDQGLQFLIQYYNGEERAKGNILERFSAQQFPDLHSELNLSSLELGDSALYFCASSEASGGAYEQYFGPGTRLTVT.

The rearrangement links TRBV6-1 to TRBJ2-1, with a possible D match to TRBD1 (7 bases). CDR3 length: 15 amino acids. Germline V CDR1 and CDR2: MNHNS, SASEGT. Trimming stripped 7 bases from V and 6 bases from J, with 19 bases between. Written as DNA, the CDR3 is TGTGCCAGCACCAGGGAACTAGCAGGGGGCAATGAGCAGTTCTTC. Translation: CASTRELAGGNEQFF.

This sequence joins TRBV6-4 and TRBJ2-2; no reliable D call. The CDR3 spans 11 residues. The germline CDR1 and CDR2 sequences are MRHNA and SNTAGT. CDR3 loop: CANPRAGELFF. The CDR3 bases are TGTGCTAACCCCCGGGCCGGGGAGCTGTTTTTT.

The chain is built from TRBV18 and TRBJ2-7, with 8 bases aligning to TRBD1. Germline CDR1 and CDR2: KGHSH and LQKENI. The CDR3 covers 14 residues. V dropped 6 bases and J dropped 4; count of bases not matched to a gene: 8. CDR3 in DNA: TGTGCCAGCTCCCCGAGACAGGGGTATTACGAGCAGTACTTC. It codes for CASSPRQGYYEQYF.

In regard to this clone: One junction end does not reproduce the germline sequence, and a read error may be involved. The same CDR3 also results from other DNA sequences found in this sample. The rearrangement uses TRBV19 and TRBJ2-7; perhaps TRBD1 as D (5 bases). Germline CDR1 LNHDA, CDR2 SQIVND (reference sequence). The CDR3 is 13 residues long. CDR3: CASSLDSSYEQYF. The CDR3 region has the DNA TGTGCCAGTAGTTTAGACAGTTCCTACGAGCAGTACTTC.

This clone appeared once. This chain links TRBV4-1 with TRBJ1-1; D gene uncertain. Per the germline V gene, CDR1 is MGHRA and CDR2 is YSYEKL. CDR3 size: 12 residues. V lost 1 base and J 8 bases, leaving 8 bases between the germline ends. CDR3 sequence reads: CASSQGQIEAFF. The CDR3, as DNA: TGCGCCAGCAGCCAAGGCCAAATAGAAGCTTTCTTT.

The chain employs TRBV4-1 and TRBJ1-1; TRBD1 matches 8 bases. Trimming cost V 4 bases and J 0 bases; bases outside gene matches: 13. This CDR3 contains 18 residues. From germline, CDR1 is MGHRA and CDR2 YSYEKL. CDR3 residues: CASSPLHGQGWMNTEAFF. The CDR3 DNA reads as TGCGCCAGCAGCCCACTACACGGACAGGGCTGGATGAACACTGAAGCTTTCTTT.

The chain uses TRBV19 and TRBJ2-7; D is perhaps TRBD1 or TRBD2 (5 bases each). CDR3 length: 16 amino acids. Trimming removed 5 bases from V and 2 bases from J, with 19 bases in between. Germline V gene data show CDR1 as LNHDA and CDR2 as SQIVND (reference sequence). CDR3 loop: CASSDAPGRWTYEQYF. DNA of the CDR3: TGTGCCAGTAGTGACGCTCCGGGACGGTGGACCTACGAGCAGTACTTC.

With respect to this clone: Other DNA variants within this sample encode the same CDR3. The chain employs TRBV19 and TRBJ2-7; D not resolved. Germline-derived CDR1 and CDR2 are LNHDA and SQIVND (reference sequence). Trimming left V 5 bases short and J 0 bases short, with 8 bases between. The CDR3 spans 13 residues. The CDR3 bases are TGTGCCAGTAGTCTCGATTCCTCCTACGAGCAGTACTTC. Translated: CASSLDSSYEQYF.

The rearrangement links TRBV25-1 to TRBJ1-2; the D is unclear. V was trimmed by 1 base and J by 8 bases, leaving 14 bases between them. The CDR3 is 14 residues long. Germline-derived CDR1 and CDR2 are MGHDK and SYGVNS. CDR3 nucleotides: TGTGCCAGCAGTGAATCTGGGCACGGGAAGGGCTACACCTTC. It translates to CASSESGHGKGYTF.

J is TRBJ2-7 and V is TRBV4-2; possible D gene TRBD1, 5 bases. The V end lost 0 bases, the J end lost 7 bases, and 25 bases lay between the germline ends. This CDR3 spans 18 amino acids. Per the germline V gene, CDR1 is LGHNA and CDR2 is YNFKEQ. The CDR3 nucleotides are TGTGCCAGCAGCCAAGATTTAGCCTCCCTGGCAGGGATGGGTGAGCAGTACTTC. Its translation: CASSQDLASLAGMGEQYF.

V usage is TRBV29-1 and J usage is TRBJ2-2; perhaps TRBD2 as D (6 bases). V was shortened by 3 bases and J by 7 bases, with 12 bases between the two germline ends. The CDR3 is 13 residues long. The germline V gene has CDR1 SQVTM and CDR2 ANQGSEA. CDR3 protein: CSVEREAGGELFF. Written as DNA, the CDR3 is TGCAGCGTTGAGAGGGAGGCCGGCGGGGAGCTGTTTTTT.

This clone was counted only a few times. CDR3 loop: CASSTSTGANEKLFF. The CDR3 DNA is TGTGCCAGCAGCACCTCAACAGGGGCTAATGAAAAACTGTTTTTT. This rearrangement joins TRBV2 to TRBJ1-4; 7 bases agree with TRBD1. Losses at the gene ends were 6 bases for V and 3 bases for J; bases not matched to a gene: 7. Germline-derived CDR1 and CDR2 are SNHLY and FYNNEI. The CDR3 is 15 residues long.

The chain carries TRBV15 and TRBJ2-2; D gene ambiguous. Trimming took off 4 bases at V and 4 bases at J, with 10 bases between the two ends. The CDR3 contains 14 residues. Germline values: CDR1 LNHNV, CDR2 YYDKDF (reference sequence). CDR3 residues: CATSTDLSTGELFF. In DNA form, the CDR3 reads TGTGCCACCAGCACAGATTTGAGCACCGGGGAGCTGTTTTTT.

This clone occurred a few times. CDR3 sequence (DNA): TGCGCCAGCAGCCAGGAATGGACCGAGAACACAGATACGCAGTATTTT. Its translation: CASSQEWTENTDTQYF. The J gene is TRBJ2-3, the V gene TRBV4-3; D unresolved. Per germline, CDR1 LGHNA and CDR2 YSLEER. This CDR3 comprises 16 residues. V was clipped by 3 bases and J by 2 bases, with 15 bases between them.

The CDR3 region is CATSSGVNEAFF. CDR3 DNA: TGTGCCACCAGCAGTGGGGTAAATGAAGCTTTCTTT. This chain uses TRBV15 with TRBJ1-1, with D hard to call. CDR3 length: 12 amino acids. The ends were cut back, 3 bases at V and 7 bases at J, with 9 bases in the middle. Germline lookup yields CDR1 LNHNV and CDR2 YYDKDF (reference sequence).

The rearrangement joins TRBV6-1 to TRBJ2-3; the D gene could be TRBD1 or TRBD2 (5 bases each). The germline V gene has CDR1 MNHNS and CDR2 SASEGT. The CDR3 spans 15 residues. Between the trimmed V and J ends, which lost 6 bases and 4 bases, there was a span of 17 bases. The CDR3 coding sequence is TGTGCCAGCAGGCCCCAAGAGGGGAGCCCAGATACGCAGTATTTT. Its protein is CASRPQEGSPDTQYF.

To note about this clone: Other DNA sequences in this sample translate to the same CDR3. The V gene is TRBV4-3, the J gene TRBJ1-1; no reliable D call. The CDR3 runs to 15 residues. Trimming removed 4 bases from V and 2 bases from J, with 14 bases in between. Germline CDR1 and CDR2: LGHNA and YSLEER. This CDR3 is CASSPNKLLNTEAFF. CDR3 in DNA: TGCGCCAGCAGCCCGAACAAACTCCTCAACACTGAAGCTTTCTTT.